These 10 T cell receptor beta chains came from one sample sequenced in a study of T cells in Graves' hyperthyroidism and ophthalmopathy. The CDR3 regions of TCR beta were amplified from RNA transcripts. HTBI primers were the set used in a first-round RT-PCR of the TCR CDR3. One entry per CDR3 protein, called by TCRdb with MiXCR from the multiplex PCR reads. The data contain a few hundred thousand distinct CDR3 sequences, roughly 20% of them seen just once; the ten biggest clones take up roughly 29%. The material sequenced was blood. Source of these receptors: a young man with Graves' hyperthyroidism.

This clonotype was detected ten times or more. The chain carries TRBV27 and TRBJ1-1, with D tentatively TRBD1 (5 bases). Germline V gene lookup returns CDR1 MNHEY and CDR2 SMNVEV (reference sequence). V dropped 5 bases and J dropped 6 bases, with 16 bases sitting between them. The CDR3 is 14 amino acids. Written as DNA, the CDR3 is TGTGCCAGCAGTCTTCCGGGTTGGGGGGCTGAAGCTTTCTTT. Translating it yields CASSLPGWGAEAFF.

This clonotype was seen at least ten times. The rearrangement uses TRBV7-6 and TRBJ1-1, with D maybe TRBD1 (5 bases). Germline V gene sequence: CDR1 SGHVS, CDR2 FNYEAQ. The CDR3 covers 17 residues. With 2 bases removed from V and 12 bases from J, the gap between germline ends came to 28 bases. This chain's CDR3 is CASSLMYAGYEGGETFF. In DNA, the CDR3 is TGTGCCAGCAGCTTAATGTATGCAGGGTATGAAGGCGGCGAAACTTTCTTT.

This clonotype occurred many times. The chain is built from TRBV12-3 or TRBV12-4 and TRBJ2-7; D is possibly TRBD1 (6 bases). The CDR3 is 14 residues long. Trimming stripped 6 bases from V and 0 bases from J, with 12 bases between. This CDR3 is CASRPTGPSYEQYF. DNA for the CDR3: TGTGCCAGCAGACCGACAGGTCCCTCCTACGAGCAGTACTTC.

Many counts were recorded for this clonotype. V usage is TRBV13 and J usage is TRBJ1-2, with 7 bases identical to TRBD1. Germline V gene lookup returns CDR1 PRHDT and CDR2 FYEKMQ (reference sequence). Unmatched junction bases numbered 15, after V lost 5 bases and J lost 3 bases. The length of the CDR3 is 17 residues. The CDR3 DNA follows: TGTGCCAGCAGCACCCCGGGGGCAGGACAGGCCTACTATGGCTACACCTTC. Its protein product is CASSTPGAGQAYYGYTF.

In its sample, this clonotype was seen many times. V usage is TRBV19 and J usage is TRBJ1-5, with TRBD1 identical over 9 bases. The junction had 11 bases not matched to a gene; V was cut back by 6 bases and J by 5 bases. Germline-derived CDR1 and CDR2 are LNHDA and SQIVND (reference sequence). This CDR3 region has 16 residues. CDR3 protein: CASRRRSQGADQPQHF. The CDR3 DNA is TGTGCCAGTAGAAGGCGTTCACAGGGGGCGGATCAGCCCCAGCATTTT. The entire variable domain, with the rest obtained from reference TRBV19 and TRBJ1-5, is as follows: DGGITQSPKYLFRKEGQNVTLSCEQNLNHDAMYWYRQDPGQGLRLIYYSQIVNDFQKGDIAEGYSVSREKKESFPLTVTSAQKNPTAFYLCASRRRSQGADQPQHFGDGTRLSIL.

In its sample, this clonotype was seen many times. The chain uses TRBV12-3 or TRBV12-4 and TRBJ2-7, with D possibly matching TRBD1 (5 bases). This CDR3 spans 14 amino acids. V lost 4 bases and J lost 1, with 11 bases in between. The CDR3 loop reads CASSSVAGSYEQYF. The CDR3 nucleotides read TGTGCCAGCAGTTCAGTGGCAGGGTCCTACGAGCAGTACTTC.

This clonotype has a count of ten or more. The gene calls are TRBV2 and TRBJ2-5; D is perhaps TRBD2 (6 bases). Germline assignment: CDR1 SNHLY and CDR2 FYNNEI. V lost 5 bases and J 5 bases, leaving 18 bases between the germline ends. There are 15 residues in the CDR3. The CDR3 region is CASSTSWGGGETQYF. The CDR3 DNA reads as TGTGCCAGCAGTACCTCCTGGGGAGGCGGGGAGACCCAGTACTTC.

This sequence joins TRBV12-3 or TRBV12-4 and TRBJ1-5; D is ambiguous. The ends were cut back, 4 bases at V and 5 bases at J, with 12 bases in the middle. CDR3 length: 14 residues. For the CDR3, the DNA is TGTGCCAGCAGTTCGGCAGTCGCGGATCAGCCCCAGCATTTT. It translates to CASSSAVADQPQHF.

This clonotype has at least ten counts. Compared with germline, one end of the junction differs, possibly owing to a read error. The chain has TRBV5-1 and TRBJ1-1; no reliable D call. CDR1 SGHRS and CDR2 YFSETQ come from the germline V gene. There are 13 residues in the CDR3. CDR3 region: CASGLEGRSEAFF. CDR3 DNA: TGCGCCAGCGGCTTGGAAGGGAGGAGTGAAGCTTTCTTT.

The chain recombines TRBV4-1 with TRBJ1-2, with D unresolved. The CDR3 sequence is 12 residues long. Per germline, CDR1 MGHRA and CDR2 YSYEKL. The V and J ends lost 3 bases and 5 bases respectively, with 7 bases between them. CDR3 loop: CASSHRSYGYTF. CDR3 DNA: TGCGCCAGCAGCCACCGGTCTTATGGCTACACCTTC.